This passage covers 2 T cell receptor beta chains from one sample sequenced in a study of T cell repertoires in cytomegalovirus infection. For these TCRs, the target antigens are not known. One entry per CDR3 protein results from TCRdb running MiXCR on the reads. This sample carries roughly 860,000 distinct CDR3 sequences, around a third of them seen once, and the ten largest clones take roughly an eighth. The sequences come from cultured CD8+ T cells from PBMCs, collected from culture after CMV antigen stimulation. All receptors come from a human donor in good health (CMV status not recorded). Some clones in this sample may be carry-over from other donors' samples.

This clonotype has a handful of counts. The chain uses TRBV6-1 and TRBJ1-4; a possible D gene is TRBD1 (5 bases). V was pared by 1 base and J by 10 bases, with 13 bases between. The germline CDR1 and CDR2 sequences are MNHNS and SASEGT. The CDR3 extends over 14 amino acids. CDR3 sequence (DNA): TGTGCCAGCAGTGAAGGTGGTTCAGGGAGAAAACTGTTTTTT. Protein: CASSEGGSGRKLFF.

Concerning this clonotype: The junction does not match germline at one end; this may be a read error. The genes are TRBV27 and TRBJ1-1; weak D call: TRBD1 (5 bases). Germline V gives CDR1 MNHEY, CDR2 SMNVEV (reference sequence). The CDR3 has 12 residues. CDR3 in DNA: TGTGCCAACAGTAAGGGGAGCACTGAAGCTTTCTTT. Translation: CANSKGSTEAFF.